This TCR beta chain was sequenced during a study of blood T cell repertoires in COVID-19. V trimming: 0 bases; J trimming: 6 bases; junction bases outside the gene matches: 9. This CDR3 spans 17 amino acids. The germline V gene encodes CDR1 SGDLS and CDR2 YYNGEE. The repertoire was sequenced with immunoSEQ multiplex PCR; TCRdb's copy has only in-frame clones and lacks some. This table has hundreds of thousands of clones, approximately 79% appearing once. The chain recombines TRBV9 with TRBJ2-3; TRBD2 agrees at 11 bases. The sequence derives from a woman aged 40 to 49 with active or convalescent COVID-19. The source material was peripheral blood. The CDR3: CASSVEVAGGSLDTQYF. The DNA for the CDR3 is TGTGCCAGCAGCGTAGAGGTAGCGGGGGGGTCCTTGGATACGCAGTATTTT. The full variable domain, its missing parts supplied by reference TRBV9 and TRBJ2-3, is DSGVTQTPKHLITATGQRVTLRCSPRSGDLSVYWYQQSLDQGLQFLIQYYNGEERAKGNILERFSAQQFPDLHSELNLSSLELGDSALYFCASSVEVAGGSLDTQYFGPGTRLTVL.